A selection of T cell receptor beta chains follows, all from one sample in a study of blood T cell repertoires in COVID-19. Sequencing was performed with immunoSEQ multiplex PCR; in TCRdb, only in-frame clones are kept and a portion is missing. The repertoire holds more than 140,000 clones, with about 91% as singletons. The specimen sequenced was peripheral blood. The receptors here all came from a woman aged 55-70 years with acute or convalescent COVID-19. Each CDR3 is given with its conserved first and last residue. The D gene is left open where the match is weak. Not all rows give a size; the values are once, few, many and, for expanded clones, a class.

clone_size	v_call	d_call	j_call	cdr3_length	cdr3_nt	cdr3_aa
NA	TRBV4-3	TRBD1	TRBJ2-7	13	TGCGCCAGCAGCCAGTGGACAGGCTACGAGCAGTACTTC	CASSQWTGYEQYF
once	TRBV6-6	NA	TRBJ1-5	14	TGTGCCAGCAGTTTCATGGGGAGGGATCAGCCCCAGCATTTT	CASSFMGRDQPQHF
once	TRBV7-2	TRBD2	TRBJ2-7	17	TGTGCCAGCAGCTTAGTGGGCGGGGGGCTGTTGAATTACGAGCAGTACTTC	CASSLVGGGLLNYEQYF
few	TRBV19	NA	TRBJ1-2	13	TGTGCCAGTAGTATGGGGCAGATGGATGGCTACACCTTC	CASSMGQMDGYTF
NA	TRBV2	NA	TRBJ1-5	17	TGTGCCAGCAGTGAAAGGAGCTTGTGGGACACTCCTCAGCCCCAGCATTTT	CASSERSLWDTPQPQHF
NA	TRBV30	NA	TRBJ1-4	13	TGTGCCTGGAGTGCACACCCGAATGAAAAACTGTTTTTT	CAWSAHPNEKLFF
NA	TRBV5-1	NA	TRBJ1-1	14	TGCGCCAGCAGCTTACAGGTTCAGAACACTGAAGCTTTCTTT	CASSLQVQNTEAFF
NA	TRBV6-6	NA	TRBJ1-4	15	TGTGCCAGCAGTTCCAGGCCTGATGGCTATGAAAAACTGTTTTTT	CASSSRPDGYEKLFF
NA	TRBV3-1/TRBV3-2	TRBD2	TRBJ2-3	15	TGTGCCAGCAGCCAAGCGGCGGGGGGGGATGATACGCAGTATTTT	CASSQAAGGDDTQYF
NA	TRBV10-3	NA	TRBJ2-1	14	TGTGCCATCAGTGAGTCAGGTGTTGGAGTTGAGCAGTTCTTC	CAISESGVGVEQFF
NA	TRBV6-5	TRBD1	TRBJ1-2	13	TGTGCCAGCAGGGATGACAGGGTGAGCGGCTACACCTTC	CASRDDRVSGYTF
NA	TRBV6-5	NA	TRBJ1-1	14	TGTGCCAGCAGGGGATTGGACAGTCCCGCTGAAGCTTTCTTT	CASRGLDSPAEAFF
NA	TRBV4-1	TRBD1	TRBJ2-7	16	TGCGCCAGCAGCCAACCTGGGACAGGGGCAGCCTACGAGCAGTACTTC	CASSQPGTGAAYEQYF
NA	TRBV7-8	TRBD2	TRBJ2-7	16	TGTGCCAGCAGCTTACAGGCTGCGGGGGGCCGGTACGAGCAGTACTTC	CASSLQAAGGRYEQYF
NA	TRBV6-5	NA	TRBJ1-2	13	TGTGCCAGCAGACCGGACAGATTCTATGGCTACACCTTC	CASRPDRFYGYTF
NA	TRBV5-1	TRBD1	TRBJ1-2	14	TGCGCCAGCAGCTTGTGGACAGGAGACTATGGCTACACCTTC	CASSLWTGDYGYTF
NA	TRBV18	NA	TRBJ2-7	15	TGTGCCAGCTCACCACCGGTACGCGTTCCCCACGAGCAGTACTTC	CASSPPVRVPHEQYF
NA	TRBV5-1	TRBD1	TRBJ1-4	16	TGCGCCAGCAGCCCTGGACAGGGCGCAACTAATGAAAAACTGTTTTTT	CASSPGQGATNEKLFF
NA	TRBV5-4	NA	TRBJ2-1	13	TGTGCCAGCAGCGACGGGTCAAACAATGAGCAGTTCTTC	CASSDGSNNEQFF
NA	TRBV28	TRBD1	TRBJ1-5	15	TGTGCCAGCAGTTTCGGGGGACAGGGGAATCAGCCCCAGCATTTT	CASSFGGQGNQPQHF
few	TRBV27	TRBD2	TRBJ2-1	15	TGTGCCAGCAGTCAGGGGACTAGCTCCTACAATGAGCAGTTCTTC	CASSQGTSSYNEQFF
NA	TRBV6-6	TRBD1	TRBJ2-7	15	TGTGCCAGCAGTATCGACAGGGAGACCCCCTACGAGCAGTACTTC	CASSIDRETPYEQYF
NA	TRBV5-1	TRBD1	TRBJ2-1	16	TGCGCCAGCAGCCCTTGGGGGACAGCTTCCTACAATGAGCAGTTCTTC	CASSPWGTASYNEQFF
NA	TRBV2	NA	TRBJ1-5	13	TGTGCCAGCAGTGGGGGGGTCAATCAGCCCCAGCATTTT	CASSGGVNQPQHF
NA	TRBV11-1	NA	TRBJ1-1	16	TGTGCCAGCAGCTTAAGAATGGACAGTCGGTTTGCTGAAGCTTTCTTT	CASSLRMDSRFAEAFF
NA	TRBV27	NA	TRBJ2-7	15	TGTGCCAGCAGTTTACGTGCAGGTCATGCCTACGAGCAGTACTTC	CASSLRAGHAYEQYF
NA	TRBV7-6	NA	TRBJ2-7	13	TGTGCCAGCAGCTTAAGTAGCCTTCACGAGCAGTACTTC	CASSLSSLHEQYF
NA	TRBV5-6	NA	TRBJ2-1	14	TGTGCCAGCAGCTCGGGACATCCCTACAATGAGCAGTTCTTC	CASSSGHPYNEQFF
NA	TRBV9	NA	TRBJ2-2	15	TGTGCCAGCAGCGTGGGCAGGGTGAACACCGGGGAGCTGTTTTTT	CASSVGRVNTGELFF
NA	TRBV30	NA	TRBJ1-5	13	TGTGCCTGGGGGGGGGCGAGCAATCAGCCCCAGCATTTT	CAWGGASNQPQHF
NA	TRBV30	TRBD2	TRBJ2-1	15	TGTGCCTGGAGGGCCGGCGGGGGGGCCTACAATGAGCAGTTCTTC	CAWRAGGGAYNEQFF
NA	TRBV6-6	NA	TRBJ1-5	14	TGTGCCAGCAGTTCCAGGGATAGCAATCAGCCCCAGCATTTT	CASSSRDSNQPQHF
NA	TRBV21-1	NA	TRBJ2-1	15	TGTGCCAGCAGCAACGGCGGCGGGCAGTACAATGAGCAGTTCTTC	CASSNGGGQYNEQFF
NA	TRBV5-1	NA	TRBJ2-3	16	TGCGCCAGCAGCTTGGAACCGCGTTCGCCCACAGATACGCAGTATTTT	CASSLEPRSPTDTQYF
once	TRBV7-8	TRBD1	TRBJ1-6	20	TGTGCCAGCAGCTTCCGATTCAGTTTGGGGACAGGAAAATATAATTCACCCCTCCACTTT	CASSFRFSLGTGKYNSPLHF
NA	TRBV12-2	NA	TRBJ2-7	15	TGTGCAAGTCGCTTACAGGGGGCTTCTACCTACGAGCAGTACTTC	CASRLQGASTYEQYF
once	TRBV15	NA	TRBJ2-5	14	TGTGCCACCAGCAGGGTCAAACAGGGTGAGACCCAGTACTTC	CATSRVKQGETQYF
NA	TRBV18	TRBD1	TRBJ2-7	15	TGTGCCAGCTCACCATCCGGGACAGCGCGCGACGAGCAGTACTTC	CASSPSGTARDEQYF
NA	TRBV4-3	NA	TRBJ1-2	15	TGCGCCAGCAGCCAAGGTAGTTCGGGTTTCAGTGGCTACACCTTC	CASSQGSSGFSGYTF
NA	TRBV7-9	TRBD1	TRBJ2-3	16	TGTGCCAGCAGCTCGGGGACAGGACTGAGCACAGATACGCAGTATTTT	CASSSGTGLSTDTQYF
NA	TRBV2	TRBD1	TRBJ1-4	15	TGTGCCAGCAGGGAGACAGGGGTGGCTAATGAAAAACTGTTTTTT	CASRETGVANEKLFF
few	TRBV19	NA	TRBJ1-2	15	TGTGCCAGTAGTATTCCCCGACAGGACCCCTATGGCTACACCTTC	CASSIPRQDPYGYTF
few	TRBV7-9	NA	TRBJ2-7	13	TGTGCCAGCAGTACATGGGGCCAGTATGAGCAGTACTTC	CASSTWGQYEQYF
NA	TRBV9	NA	TRBJ2-2	14	TGTGCCAGCAGCGTTTCAGGGTCCACCGGGGAGCTGTTTTTT	CASSVSGSTGELFF
NA	TRBV2	TRBD2	TRBJ2-5	13	TGTGCCAGCAGTGATTCGGGACTAGCGGTTCTATACTTC	CASSDSGLAVLYF
NA	TRBV29-1	NA	TRBJ2-3	15	TGCAGCGTTGGAGGACAGTCGATTAAGGCAGATACGCAGTATTTT	CSVGGQSIKADTQYF
NA	TRBV3-1/TRBV3-2	NA	TRBJ1-3	14	TGTGCCAGCAGCCAAGAGGCAGGCGAGAACACCATATATTTT	CASSQEAGENTIYF
NA	TRBV7-3	TRBD2	TRBJ2-1	15	TGTGCCAGCAGCCAAGCGGGGGGGACCTACAATGAGCAGTTCTTC	CASSQAGGTYNEQFF
NA	TRBV5-1	NA	TRBJ1-4	13	TGCGCCAGCAGCTTGGAGGGGTATGAAAAACTGTTTTTT	CASSLEGYEKLFF
once	TRBV14	TRBD2	TRBJ2-7	14	TGTGCCAGCAGCCGCGGGGGGCCGGTGAACGAGCAGTACTTC	CASSRGGPVNEQYF
NA	TRBV7-3	TRBD1	TRBJ1-2	14	TGTGCCAGCAGCCCACCGGGACAGGTCTATGGCTACACCTTC	CASSPPGQVYGYTF
NA	TRBV29-1	NA	TRBJ1-2	14	TGCAGCGTAGAACATCAGGGGTCTGGCTATGGCTACACCTTC	CSVEHQGSGYGYTF
NA	TRBV28	TRBD2	TRBJ2-4	14	TGTGCCAGCAGTTCCTCGCGGGGGGGAAACATTCAGTACTTC	CASSSSRGGNIQYF
NA	TRBV30	NA	TRBJ1-2	14	TGTGCCTGGAGGCATGGGGGGTCTAACTATGGCTACACCTTC	CAWRHGGSNYGYTF
NA	TRBV7-8	NA	TRBJ2-3	13	TGTGCCAGCAGCGCGCGGGTCACAGATACGCAGTATTTT	CASSARVTDTQYF
NA	TRBV11-2	TRBD1	TRBJ2-4	16	TGTGCCAGCAGCTTAGATTCACCCGGACAGGGGAACATTCAGTACTTC	CASSLDSPGQGNIQYF
NA	TRBV7-2	NA	TRBJ2-3	13	TGTGCCAGCAGCTTAGCGAGGGAAACAGAACAGTATTTT	CASSLARETEQYF
few	TRBV20-1	NA	TRBJ1-2	11	TGCAGTGCTAGAACGAGCTATGGCTACACCTTC	CSARTSYGYTF
NA	TRBV6-5	NA	TRBJ1-5	13	TGTGCCAGCACTGGGACACCGCTAAGGCCCCAGCATTTT	CASTGTPLRPQHF